The 16 T cell receptor beta chains below come from one sample, sequenced in a study of spatial heterogeneity in lung cancer. Study-wide results and limits: Counts of expanded alpha and beta TCRs within tumors tracked the tumor nonsynonymous mutation count.

These receptors' targets are unknown. The time point denotes: sample taken at primary tumor resection. TCRdb analysed the 5' RACE reads with MiXCR anew, one entry per CDR3 protein. The table records 15,000 to 20,000 distinct CDR3 sequences, more than 5.5% of them present only once. The input for sequencing was lung tumor tissue, taken at surgery. These receptors were collected from a female donor with early-stage non-small cell lung cancer.

This clonotype was observed at least ten times. The chain combines TRBV30 with TRBJ2-5; no reliable D call. There are 12 residues in the CDR3. In germline, CDR1 is GTSNPN, CDR2 SVGIG (reference sequence). Deletions cut 5 bases from V and 1 base from J, with 8 bases between. CDR3 nucleotide sequence: TGTGCCTGGGGGAACTCCCAAGAGACCCAGTACTTC. Its translation is CAWGNSQETQYF.

This clonotype was observed at least ten times. This rearrangement joins TRBV28 to TRBJ1-4; D perhaps matches TRBD1 (5 bases). The CDR3 totals 15 residues. Trimming stripped 5 bases from V and 3 bases from J, with 13 bases between. Germline V gene sequence: CDR1 MDHEN, CDR2 SYDVKM. The CDR3: CASSTRQSANEKLFF. CDR3 nucleotide sequence: TGTGCCAGCAGTACCCGACAGTCGGCTAATGAAAAACTGTTTTTT.

This clonotype has ten or more counts. The chain combines TRBV14 with TRBJ2-1; possible D gene TRBD1, 5 bases. The CDR3 runs 14 residues. Trimming shortened V by 9 bases and J by 0 bases, and 12 bases separated the two germline ends. Germline V gives CDR1 SGHDN, CDR2 FVKESK. In DNA form, the CDR3 reads TGTGCCAGACGTACAGGCCCCTCCTACAATGAGCAGTTCTTC. Translation: CARRTGPSYNEQFF.

V gene TRBV6-1 combines with J gene TRBJ2-4; the D gene is possibly TRBD2 (5 bases). The germline V and J ends were trimmed by 1 base and 9 bases, with 13 bases remaining between them. The CDR3 is made up of 14 amino acids. Germline CDR1 and CDR2: MNHNS and SASEGT. CDR3 nucleotides: TGTGCCAGCAGTGAAGACAGAGCAACTAGCATTCAGTACTTC. It specifies CASSEDRATSIQYF.

This clonotype was recorded many times. The rearrangement uses TRBV5-1 and TRBJ2-5; 10 bases align to TRBD1. This CDR3 has 16 residues. The ends lost 0 bases at V and 5 bases at J; junction bases unmatched: 7. CDR1 SGHRS and CDR2 YFSETQ come from the germline V gene. The chain's CDR3 is CASSLAGTGVVETQYF. CDR3 bases: TGCGCCAGCAGCTTGGCAGGGACAGGGGTGGTGGAGACCCAGTACTTC.

Of note for this clonotype: With a much larger clone just one base away, this may be a read error. The chain couples TRBV6-6 to TRBJ1-6; no clear D. From germline, CDR1 is MNHNY and CDR2 SVGAGI (reference sequence). The CDR3 covers 13 residues. The DNA for the CDR3 is TGTACCAGCAGTTCCGATTTCTATTCACCCCTCCACTTT. Translation: CTSSSDFYSPLHF.

This clonotype was recorded at least ten times. The rearrangement uses TRBV20-1 and TRBJ2-7; 7 bases align to TRBD1. The trim removed 1 base at V and 4 bases at J, leaving 7 bases unmatched. CDR3 size: 14 residues. CDR1 is DFQATT and CDR2 is SNEGSKA in the germline V gene (reference sequence). In nucleotides, the CDR3 is TGCAGTGCTAGAGCCGCAGGGGGTTCATACGAGCAGTACTTC. Residues: CSARAAGGSYEQYF.

This clonotype was recorded many times. The rearrangement links TRBV7-2 to TRBJ2-6; unclear D gene. V lost 0 bases and J lost 1, with 4 bases in between. Germline assignment: CDR1 SGHTA and CDR2 FQGNSA. The CDR3 has 15 residues. CDR3 loop: CASSLALSGANVLTF. DNA of the CDR3: TGTGCCAGCAGCTTAGCATTATCTGGGGCCAACGTCCTGACTTTC.

The sample holds many counts of this clonotype. The J gene is TRBJ1-3, the V gene TRBV15; D is undetermined. Germline V gene lookup returns CDR1 LNHNV and CDR2 YYDKDF (reference sequence). This CDR3 has 13 amino acids. Trimming cost V 0 bases and J 12 bases, with 12 bases left between them. The CDR3 reads CATSRDLRWDIYF. CDR3 sequence (DNA): TGTGCCACCAGCAGAGATCTGAGGTGGGACATATATTTT.

The table lists this clonotype with many counts. This chain joins TRBV20-1 and TRBJ2-5; 12 bases are a match to TRBD2. CDR3 length equals 15 residues. J gave up 5 bases and V 0 bases, and 4 bases lay outside the gene matches. CDR1 is DFQATT, CDR2 SNEGSKA, per germline (reference sequence). The CDR3 sequence: CSARDALAGGETQYF. Here the CDR3 DNA reads TGCAGTGCTAGAGATGCCCTAGCGGGAGGGGAGACCCAGTACTTC.

This clonotype was observed at least ten times. V is TRBV30 and J is TRBJ1-1, with D unresolved. Trimming stripped 5 bases from V and 4 bases from J, with 11 bases between. This CDR3 has 12 residues. Germline assignment: CDR1 GTSNPN and CDR2 SVGIG (reference sequence). The CDR3 here is CAWGVSGTEAFF. The CDR3 region has the DNA TGTGCCTGGGGGGTGAGCGGCACTGAAGCTTTCTTT.

This clonotype was seen repeatedly, ten times or more. CDR3 region: CAWSVLGLAATYNEQFF. The CDR3 DNA follows: TGTGCCTGGAGTGTCTTGGGACTAGCGGCCACCTACAATGAGCAGTTCTTC. The chain recombines TRBV30 with TRBJ2-1; 11 nucleotides line up with TRBD2. The CDR3 runs 17 residues. Germline trimming cut 0 bases from V and 2 bases from J; bases unmatched to any gene: 6. Germline CDR1 GTSNPN, CDR2 SVGIG (reference sequence).

This clonotype was counted many times. The V gene is TRBV19, the J gene TRBJ2-2, with D tentatively TRBD2 (6 bases). Germline assignment: CDR1 LNHDA and CDR2 SQIVND (reference sequence). There are 15 residues in the CDR3. Between the trimmed V and J ends, which lost 6 bases and 4 bases, there was a span of 15 bases. CDR3 sequence (DNA): TGTGCCAGTAGGCCTGGACCAGCGGGCACCGGGGAGCTGTTTTTT. Translating it yields CASRPGPAGTGELFF.

This clonotype was counted only a few times. This rearrangement joins TRBV20-1 to TRBJ2-5; D is undetermined. This CDR3 has 14 amino acids. Germline V gene lookup returns CDR1 DFQATT and CDR2 SNEGSKA (reference sequence). The ends were cut back, 3 bases at V and 5 bases at J, with 16 bases in the middle. CDR3 loop: CSASVLNSWETQYF. DNA of the CDR3: TGCAGTGCTAGCGTTCTTAATAGCTGGGAGACCCAGTACTTC.

Ten or more counts support this clonotype. The V call is TRBV10-3, the J call TRBJ1-5; weak D call: TRBD1 (6 bases). Trimming stripped 6 bases from V and 1 base from J, with 10 bases between. The CDR3 contains 14 residues. The germline V gene encodes CDR1 ENHRY and CDR2 SYGVKD. In DNA form, the CDR3 reads TGTGCCATCAGACAGGGTTCGAGCAATCAGCCCCAGCATTTT. It encodes CAIRQGSSNQPQHF.

A few counts support this clonotype. One junction end disagrees with the germline gene, perhaps due to a read error. The genes are TRBV11-2 and TRBJ2-2, with D possibly matching TRBD2 (5 bases). Germline V gives CDR1 SGHAT, CDR2 FQNNGV. The CDR3 loop spans 15 amino acids. The CDR3 loop reads CASSLGRGNSGELFF. CDR3 nucleotides: TGTGCCAGCAGCTTAGGGAGAGGGAACTCCGGGGAGCTGTTTTTT.